Presented here are 27 T cell receptor beta chains from one specimen sequenced in a study of monozygotic twins with inflammatory bowel disease. TCRdb reprocessed the 5' RACE reads and stores each CDR3 protein as one record, lacking DNA. The sample's table shows about 140,000 distinct CDR3 sequences. The specimen was blood. Receptors were obtained from a human donor with ulcerative colitis or Crohn's disease, or a healthy co-twin of an affected twin (not recorded which).

The chain recombines TRBV7-8 with TRBJ1-5; TCRdb proposes TRBD1, but this gene call is untestable without DNA. Germline lookup yields CDR1 SGHVS and CDR2 FQNEAQ. The CDR3 loop spans 15 amino acids. The CDR3 is CASSSTVDSNQPQHF.

The rearrangement joins TRBV4-1 to TRBJ1-1; TCRdb names TRBD1, which stays unverified in the absence of DNA. The CDR3 is made up of 16 amino acids. Germline CDR1 is MGHRA and CDR2 is YSYEKL. The CDR3 here is CASSQDPGRPNTEAFF.

V and J are TRBV12-3 or TRBV12-4 and TRBJ2-2. There are 14 residues in the CDR3. CDR3 amino acids: CASSSRLNTGELFF.

This chain's CDR3 is CASSIAGSVSNEQFF. J is TRBJ2-1 and V is TRBV19; TCRdb picks TRBD1, but there is no DNA to check that call. Germline V CDR1 and CDR2: LNHDA, SQIVND (reference sequence). The CDR3 runs to 15 residues. Based on the CDR3 plus reference TRBV19 and TRBJ2-1, the full variable domain is DGGITQSPKYLFRKEGQNVTLSCEQNLNHDAMYWYRQDPGQGLRLIYYSQIVNDFQKGDIAEGYSVSREKKESFPLTVTSAQKNPTAFYLCASSIAGSVSNEQFFGPGTRLTVL.

The V gene is TRBV11-2, the J gene TRBJ2-5; checking the TCRdb D call of TRBD1 is not possible without DNA. This CDR3 has 14 amino acids. Germline V CDR1 and CDR2: SGHAT, FQNNGV. CDR3 loop: CASSHARTEETQYF.

The CDR3 here is CASSLGGALGADTQYF. The V gene is TRBV7-8, the J gene TRBJ2-3; the TCRdb call, TRBD2, lacks DNA for checking. CDR1 and CDR2 (germline): SGHVS, FQNEAQ. CDR3 size: 16 residues.

The chain joins TRBV14 to TRBJ2-1; TCRdb calls TRBD1, which cannot be checked without DNA. CDR1 is SGHDN, CDR2 FVKESK, per germline. The CDR3 contains 14 residues. The CDR3 sequence: CASSQGQGAVKQFF.

The chain is built from TRBV6-2 or TRBV6-3 and TRBJ2-2; TCRdb's assignment of TRBD1 cannot be checked, as there is no DNA. The CDR3 consists of 17 residues. Per germline, CDR1 MNHEY and CDR2 SVGEGT. The chain's CDR3 is CASSYSGQHANTGELFF.

The V gene is TRBV29-1, the J gene TRBJ2-7; checking the TCRdb D call of TRBD1 is not possible without DNA. Germline V CDR1 and CDR2: SQVTM, ANQGSEA. The CDR3 runs to 13 residues. CDR3 protein: CSVGQGDYYEQYF.

The chain carries TRBV25-1 and TRBJ1-4; as DNA is missing, the TRBD1 call by TCRdb cannot be tested. The CDR3 is made up of 13 amino acids. Germline loops: CDR1 MGHDK, CDR2 SYGVNS. CDR3 sequence reads: CASRTTGVEKLFF.

CDR3 residues: CASTGMQGTYNEQFF. J is TRBJ2-1 and V is TRBV6-1; TCRdb outputs TRBD1, but without DNA this stays unchecked. The CDR3 extends over 15 amino acids. Germline V gene lookup returns CDR1 MNHNS and CDR2 SASEGT.

V usage is TRBV12-3 or TRBV12-4 and J usage is TRBJ2-5. The CDR3 covers 12 residues. CDR3 in amino acids: CASSLREETQYF.

This chain joins TRBV5-1 and TRBJ2-7; TCRdb indicates TRBD1, and absent DNA this call remains unverified. This CDR3 comprises 16 residues. Germline loops: CDR1 SGHRS, CDR2 YFSETQ. The CDR3 loop is CASSLTGTGAPYEQYF.

The rearrangement joins TRBV4-1 to TRBJ2-3. This CDR3 comprises 14 residues. Germline values: CDR1 MGHRA, CDR2 YSYEKL. The CDR3 sequence: CASSQVRSTDTQYF.

This chain links TRBV5-1 with TRBJ2-1; as DNA is missing, the TRBD2 call by TCRdb cannot be tested. The CDR3 is 15 amino acids. Germline CDR1 is SGHRS and CDR2 is YFSETQ. The CDR3: CASSTLAGGRYELFF.

This sequence joins TRBV6-2 or TRBV6-3 and TRBJ1-1. CDR3 size: 13 residues. Germline lookup yields CDR1 MNHEY and CDR2 SVGEGT. The chain's CDR3 is CASSGGVYTEAFF.

V is TRBV5-1 and J is TRBJ1-4; TCRdb's assignment of TRBD1 cannot be checked, as there is no DNA. CDR1 and CDR2 from the germline V gene are SGHRS and YFSETQ. This CDR3 contains 15 residues. CDR3: CASRDRGQANEKLFF.

This chain connects TRBV7-3 to TRBJ2-1; there is no DNA to check the TCRdb D call of TRBD2. The CDR3 extends over 17 amino acids. From germline, CDR1 is SGHTA and CDR2 FQGTGA. The CDR3 loop is CASSSPRREGPRNEQFF. Full variable domain (outside the CDR3, taken from reference TRBV7-3 and TRBJ2-1): GAGVSQTPSNKVTEKGKYVELRCDPISGHTALYWYRQSLGQGPEFLIYFQGTGAADDSGLPNDRFFAVRPEGSVSTLKIQRTERGDSAVYLCASSSPRREGPRNEQFFGPGTRLTVL.

This chain links TRBV24-1 with TRBJ2-1; TCRdb's D gene call, TRBD1, goes unchecked for lack of DNA. CDR1 is KGHDR and CDR2 is SFDVKD in the germline V gene. There are 17 residues in the CDR3. The CDR3 reads CATSDLTGRPGTDEQFF.

The chain has TRBV5-1 and TRBJ2-5; TCRdb indicates TRBD2, and absent DNA this call remains unverified. Germline CDR1 SGHRS, CDR2 YFSETQ. There are 18 residues in the CDR3. The CDR3 loop reads CASSFLPRTSGRSETQYF.

The chain recombines TRBV5-1 with TRBJ2-5; lacking DNA, the TRBD2 call made by TCRdb goes unchecked. This CDR3 spans 15 amino acids. The germline gives CDR1 SGHRS, CDR2 YFSETQ. This chain's CDR3 is CASSILAAGQETQYF.

The chain employs TRBV3-1 and TRBJ1-1; TCRdb's assignment of TRBD1 cannot be checked, as there is no DNA. This CDR3 contains 14 residues. CDR1 and CDR2 (germline): LGHDT, YNNKEL (reference sequence). The CDR3 loop is CASSQEPGHLEAFF.

This chain links TRBV30 with TRBJ2-7; the D gene TCRdb calls, TRBD1, cannot be checked with no DNA. This CDR3 is 14 amino acids long. Per the germline V gene, CDR1 is GTSNPN and CDR2 is SVGIG (reference sequence). CDR3 amino acids: CAWSMGRSTYEQYF.

The chain couples TRBV27 to TRBJ2-1; lacking DNA, the TRBD2 call made by TCRdb goes unchecked. The CDR3 spans 14 residues. Germline assignment: CDR1 MNHEY and CDR2 SMNVEV (reference sequence). The CDR3 loop is CASSLFGPYNEQFF.

CDR3: CASSPPGQGVFYEQYF. The chain couples TRBV6-1 to TRBJ2-7; the TCRdb D gene call, TRBD1, has no DNA to confirm it. The CDR3 length is 16 residues. Germline values: CDR1 MNHNS, CDR2 SASEGT.

This chain joins TRBV6-5 and TRBJ2-7; the TRBD2 assignment by TCRdb is unverifiable without DNA. The CDR3 loop spans 16 amino acids. Germline assignment: CDR1 MNHEY and CDR2 SVGAGI. The CDR3 sequence: CASSTEAGTCIYEQYF.

The CDR3 sequence: CASSYSHRDRGLRQPQHF. The chain links TRBV6-5 to TRBJ1-5; the TRBD1 assignment by TCRdb is unverifiable without DNA. The length of the CDR3 is 18 residues. The germline V gene has CDR1 MNHEY and CDR2 SVGAGI.